A single sample is the source of the 7 T cell receptor beta chains below, sequenced in a study of T cell responses to AZD1222 COVID-19 vaccine. Generated by immunoSEQ multiplex PCR, the TCRdb table keeps only in-frame clones and is missing some. The table lists some 280,000 clones, approximately 94% of them singletons. Sequencing used peripheral blood, obtained 28 days after the second AZD1222 dose. The receptors here all came from an adult who received the AZD1222 COVID-19 vaccine.

The chain has TRBV9 and TRBJ1-1, with TRBD1 matching 9 bases. Germline-derived CDR1 and CDR2 are SGDLS and YYNGEE. V shed 4 bases, J shed 8 bases, and the junction held 12 bases outside the gene matches. The CDR3 loop spans 15 amino acids. The DNA for the CDR3 is TGTGCCAGCAGCCGCGGAGTGGACAGGGGTAACGAAGCTTTCTTT. Protein: CASSRGVDRGNEAFF.

The rearrangement uses TRBV29-1 and TRBJ2-1, with D perhaps TRBD1 (6 bases). This CDR3 contains 13 residues. V was pared by 2 bases and J by 3 bases, with 8 bases between. CDR1 is SQVTM and CDR2 is ANQGSEA in the germline V gene. CDR3 sequence: CSVEQGIYNEQFF. The DNA of the CDR3 is TGCAGCGTTGAACAGGGGATCTACAATGAGCAGTTCTTC.

This rearrangement joins TRBV2 to TRBJ1-5; D gene uncertain. This CDR3 region has 14 residues. V was shortened by 3 bases and J by 6 bases, with 12 bases between the two germline ends. Germline CDR1 reads SNHLY; CDR2 reads FYNNEI. CDR3 DNA: TGTGCCAGCAGTGATGTGACCCGGGGTCAGCCCCAGCATTTT. Amino acid sequence: CASSDVTRGQPQHF. Filled out from reference TRBV2 and TRBJ1-5, the complete variable domain reads EPEVTQTPSHQVTQMGQEVILRCVPISNHLYFYWYRQILGQKVEFLVSFYNNEISEKSEIFDDQFSVERPDGSNFTLKIRSTKLEDSAMYFCASSDVTRGQPQHFGDGTRLSIL.

The chain combines TRBV5-5 with TRBJ2-7; D might be TRBD1 (6 bases). The V gene lost 4 bases and the J gene lost 2 bases, with 13 bases spanning the gap. This CDR3 has 14 residues. The germline V gene encodes CDR1 SGHKS and CDR2 YYEKEE (reference sequence). The CDR3 spells CASSPDRRTYEQYF. The CDR3 coding sequence is TGTGCCAGCAGCCCAGACAGGAGAACCTACGAGCAGTACTTC. The full variable domain, completed using reference TRBV5-5 and TRBJ2-7, is DAGVTQSPTHLIKTRGQQVTLRCSPISGHKSVSWYQQVLGQGPQFIFQYYEKEERGRGNFPDRFSARQFPNYSSELNVNALLLGDSALYLCASSPDRRTYEQYFGPGTRLTVT.

V usage is TRBV11-2 and J usage is TRBJ2-1; 12 bases are a match to TRBD2. Germline assignment: CDR1 SGHAT and CDR2 FQNNGV. V shed 3 bases and J 8 bases; nucleotides not matched to a gene: 2. There are 14 residues in the CDR3. Here the CDR3 reads CASSFGTSGYEQFF. CDR3 bases: TGTGCCAGCAGCTTCGGGACTAGCGGGTATGAGCAGTTCTTC.

The CDR3 DNA is TGTGCCAGCTCACCAACAGGGGGGATCATGAACACTGAAGCTTTCTTT. It translates to CASSPTGGIMNTEAFF. The chain joins TRBV18 to TRBJ1-1; 8 nucleotides match TRBD1. The germline CDR1 and CDR2 sequences are KGHSH and LQKENI. This CDR3 region has 16 residues. J was trimmed by 0 bases and V by 2 bases; bases with no gene match: 5.

This rearrangement joins TRBV28 to TRBJ2-7; 12 positions match TRBD2. The CDR3 totals 15 residues. Germline V lookup: CDR1 MDHEN, CDR2 SYDVKM. Trimming took 6 bases from V and 7 from J; bases not matched to a gene: 10. CDR3: CASSAPRTSGTEQYF. The CDR3 bases are TGTGCCAGCAGCGCCCCCCGGACTAGCGGGACGGAGCAGTACTTC.